This TCR beta chain is from a study of cytomegalovirus exposure and HLA in healthy donors. General study results and limits: Cytomegalovirus status, reportedly, was diagnosed with high specificity and sensitivity by the classifier.

Trimming took 3 bases from V and 0 from J; bases not matched to a gene: 5. The CDR3 length is 16 residues. Germline V CDR1 and CDR2: SGHAT, FQNNGV. The primer mix had 60 Vbeta and 13 Jbeta primers. Measured with immunoSEQ multiplex PCR; TCRdb has only the in-frame clones, and not every one. The table includes 110,000 or so clones, 65% to 75% detected once. About this clone itself: As yet, its antigen is unknown.

Sequencing was carried out using PBMCs. The V and J genes are TRBV11-2 and TRBJ1-2, with 9 bases matching TRBD1. The clonotype comes from a woman aged 45-65 years in good health and CMV-seropositive. CDR3 DNA sequence: TGTGCCAGCAGCTTGGGACAGGGATCGCCTAACTATGGCTACACCTTC. This codes for CASSLGQGSPNYGYTF. Complete variable domain (other parts from reference TRBV11-2 and TRBJ1-2): EAGVAQSPRYKIIEKRQSVAFWCNPISGHATLYWYQQILGQGPKLLIQFQNNGVVDDSQLPKDRFSAERLKGVDSTLKIQPAKLEDSAVYLCASSLGQGSPNYGYTFGSGTRLTVV.